A single sample gave rise to the 19 T cell receptor beta chains below, sequenced in a study of cytomegalovirus exposure and HLA in healthy donors. The PCR had 60 Vbeta and 13 Jbeta primers. The protocol was immunoSEQ multiplex PCR, while the TCRdb copy is restricted to in-frame clones and leaves out a portion. This sample has about 190,000 clones, with about 90% found just once. Input material: PBMCs. The source of these receptors is a boy between 2 and 10 years old in good health and CMV-seronegative.

The CDR3 coding sequence is TGTGCCAGCAGTGAGACAGCCCTGATGACTGAAGCTTTCTTT. Translated: CASSETALMTEAFF. The V gene is TRBV2, the J gene TRBJ1-1; weak D call: TRBD1 (5 bases). Trimming took off 3 bases at V and 5 bases at J, with 13 bases between the two ends. CDR3 length: 14 amino acids. The germline gives CDR1 SNHLY, CDR2 FYNNEI.

V and J are TRBV5-1 and TRBJ2-5, with D possibly TRBD2 on 5 matching bases. Trimming pared 0 bases from V and 4 bases from J, leaving 16 bases between. CDR3 length equals 16 residues. CDR1 SGHRS and CDR2 YFSETQ come from the germline V gene. The DNA for the CDR3 is TGCGCCAGCAGCTTGGGATCCGCTCGAGGGTCAGAGACCCAGTACTTC. The encoded protein is CASSLGSARGSETQYF.

The chain joins TRBV9 to TRBJ2-3; TRBD1 might be the D (6 bases). V was clipped by 4 bases and J by 3 bases, with 15 bases between them. Germline-derived CDR1 and CDR2 are SGDLS and YYNGEE. The CDR3 covers 15 residues. The CDR3 nucleotides read TGTGCCAGCAGCCCCCTAGGGGGATGGACAGATACGCAGTATTTT. This codes for CASSPLGGWTDTQYF. The variable domain in full, completed from reference TRBV9 and TRBJ2-3, reads DSGVTQTPKHLITATGQRVTLRCSPRSGDLSVYWYQQSLDQGLQFLIQYYNGEERAKGNILERFSAQQFPDLHSELNLSSLELGDSALYFCASSPLGGWTDTQYFGPGTRLTVL.

Note on this clone: The junction departs from germline at one end; a sequencing error may be responsible. J is TRBJ1-2 and V is TRBV19; tentatively, D is TRBD1 (6 bases). CDR1 is LNHDA, CDR2 SQIVND, per germline (reference sequence). The CDR3 is 14 residues long. This CDR3 reads CAIARAGANSGYTF. CDR3 nucleotide sequence: TGTGCCATTGCCAGGGCAGGGGCAAACTCTGGCTACACCTTC.

This chain uses TRBV30 with TRBJ2-1; D unresolved. This CDR3 has 12 amino acids. The V gene lost 0 bases and the J gene lost 7 bases, with 7 bases spanning the gap. Per the germline V gene, CDR1 is GTSNPN and CDR2 is SVGIG (reference sequence). The CDR3 DNA sequence: TGTGCCTGGAGTGTCAGCGCAAATGAGCAGTTCTTC. It encodes CAWSVSANEQFF.

V usage is TRBV5-1 and J usage is TRBJ2-1; TRBD2 might be the D (5 bases). The CDR3 is made up of 11 amino acids. V was pared by 6 bases and J by 12 bases, with 13 bases between. Germline V gene lookup returns CDR1 SGHRS and CDR2 YFSETQ. CDR3 DNA: TGCGCCAGCATATCCGGGAACATGCAGTTCTTC. Amino acid sequence: CASISGNMQFF.

This clone was seen a handful of times. The V and J genes are TRBV29-1 and TRBJ2-1; 10 bases are shared with TRBD2. The V gene's germline CDR1 is SQVTM and CDR2 ANQGSEA. The CDR3 runs 15 residues. J was trimmed by 5 bases and V by 7 bases; bases with no gene match: 11. The CDR3 DNA follows: TGCAGCGCCCACGGGGCTACTAGCGGGAACAATGAGCAGTTCTTC. Translation gives CSAHGATSGNNEQFF.

V and J are TRBV29-1 and TRBJ2-5, with 7 bases identical to TRBD2. The DNA end is more similar to TRBJ2-7, so the J call may be wrong. Germline CDR1 is SQVTM and CDR2 is ANQGSEA. This CDR3 region has 16 residues. The CDR3 DNA is TGCAGCGTTCACCTCCCGGTAGGAGGGAGGGAGTACGAGCAGTACTTC. Translating it yields CSVHLPVGGREYEQYF.

This sequence joins TRBV5-4 and TRBJ2-5; a weak D match, TRBD1 (6 bases). Germline assignment: CDR1 SGHNT and CDR2 YYREEE (reference sequence). Between the trimmed V and J ends, which lost 5 bases and 3 bases, there was a span of 11 bases. This CDR3 region has 13 residues. The CDR3 coding sequence is TGTGCCAGCAGTACGGGACAAGAAGAGACCCAGTACTTC. Amino acid sequence: CASSTGQEETQYF. Drawing the rest from reference TRBV5-4 and TRBJ2-5, the complete variable domain is ETGVTQSPTHLIKTRGQQVTLRCSSQSGHNTVSWYQQALGQGPQFIFQYYREEENGRGNFPPRFSGLQFPNYSSELNVNALELDDSALYLCASSTGQEETQYFGPGTRLLVL.

V gene TRBV7-3 combines with J gene TRBJ1-6, with TRBD1 as a possible D gene (5 bases). The V gene lost 4 bases and the J gene lost 7 bases, with 8 bases spanning the gap. Looked up from germline, CDR1 is SGHTA and CDR2 is FQGTGA. There are 13 residues in the CDR3. CDR3 in amino acids: CASSSPGNSPLHF. For the CDR3, the DNA is TGTGCCAGCAGCTCCCCAGGGAATTCACCCCTCCACTTT.

The genes are TRBV6-1 and TRBJ2-7; D gene unclear. Germline CDR1 and CDR2: MNHNS and SASEGT. This CDR3 is built from 15 residues. Trimming left V 5 bases short and J 3 bases short, with 17 bases between. CDR3 region: CASSSSMAGGYEQYF. In DNA, the CDR3 is TGTGCCAGCAGTAGTAGCATGGCTGGTGGCTACGAGCAGTACTTC.

V usage is TRBV7-2 and J usage is TRBJ2-7, with 9 positions matching TRBD1. Germline V gene lookup returns CDR1 SGHTA and CDR2 FQGNSA. This CDR3 region has 14 residues. V gave up 2 bases and J gave up 5 bases; unmatched junction bases: 4. The CDR3 coding sequence is TGTGCCAGCAGCTTACTCACAGGGGGCAACGAGCAGTACTTC. Translated, it gives CASSLLTGGNEQYF. Filled out from reference TRBV7-2 and TRBJ2-7, the complete variable domain reads GAGVSQSPSNKVTEKGKDVELRCDPISGHTALYWYRQSLGQGLEFLIYFQGNSAPDKSGLPSDRFSAERTGGSVSTLTIQRTQQEDSAVYLCASSLLTGGNEQYFGPGTRLTVT.

The table lists this clone with a count of one. Germline and junction disagree at one end, which may indicate a read error. The J gene is TRBJ2-5, the V gene TRBV7-9; 9 nucleotides line up with TRBD2. Germline V gene data show CDR1 as SEHNR and CDR2 as FQNEAQ (reference sequence). The CDR3 length is 15 residues. Written as DNA, the CDR3 is TGTTCCAGCAGCTTTGAAGCGGGAGGACGAGAGACCCAGTACTTC. It specifies CSSSFEAGGRETQYF. Based on the CDR3 plus reference TRBV7-9 and TRBJ2-5, the full variable domain is DTGVSQNPRHKITKRGQNVTFRCDPISEHNRLYWYRQTLGQGPEFLTYFQNEAQLEKSRLLSDRFSAERPKGSFSTLEIQRTEQGDSAMYLCSSSFEAGGRETQYFGPGTRLLVL.

This chain joins TRBV18 and TRBJ1-6; 7 nucleotides align to TRBD1. V trimming: 3 bases; J trimming: 6 bases; junction bases outside the gene matches: 5. Germline-derived CDR1 and CDR2 are KGHSH and LQKENI. There are 15 residues in the CDR3. The CDR3 is CASSPEQGSNSPLHF. CDR3 nucleotide sequence: TGTGCCAGCTCACCCGAACAGGGGAGTAATTCACCCCTCCACTTT. The full variable domain, rest sourced from reference TRBV18 and TRBJ1-6, is NAGVMQNPRHLVRRRGQEARLRCSPMKGHSHVYWYRQLPEEGLKFMVYLQKENIIDESGMPKERFSAEFPKEGPSILRIQQVVRGDSAAYFCASSPEQGSNSPLHFGNGTRLTVT.

The CDR3 spells CASSQPSGTSASYEQYF. The CDR3 nucleotides read TGTGCCAGCAGCCAACCCAGCGGGACTAGCGCATCCTACGAGCAGTACTTC. This rearrangement joins TRBV4-2 to TRBJ2-7, with 10 bases fitting TRBD2. J was trimmed by 1 base and V by 2 bases; bases with no gene match: 8. The CDR3 totals 17 residues. Germline lookup yields CDR1 LGHNA and CDR2 YNFKEQ.

The rearrangement joins TRBV10-3 to TRBJ1-5; no definite D call. The CDR3 totals 13 residues. The germline V gene has CDR1 ENHRY and CDR2 SYGVKD. The ends were cut back, 8 bases at V and 10 bases at J, with 18 bases in the middle. CDR3 amino acids: CAIAKMGEGPQHF. The CDR3 DNA sequence: TGTGCCATCGCAAAAATGGGAGAGGGCCCCCAGCATTTT.

This CDR3 reads CASSFHGQGAISGYTF. CDR3 nucleotides: TGTGCCAGCAGTTTTCACGGTCAGGGGGCGATAAGTGGCTACACCTTC. The rearrangement uses TRBV28 and TRBJ1-2; TRBD1 matches 8 bases. The CDR3 is made up of 16 amino acids. With V trimmed by 3 bases and J by 7 bases, 13 bases remained unmatched. Per germline, CDR1 MDHEN and CDR2 SYDVKM.

The V call is TRBV5-1, the J call TRBJ2-4; possible D gene TRBD2, 6 bases. There are 13 residues in the CDR3. Trimming removed 0 bases from V and 8 bases from J, with 9 bases in between. CDR1 is SGHRS and CDR2 is YFSETQ in the germline V gene. In DNA, the CDR3 is TGCGCCAGCAGCTTGGCCGGGGGAGACATTCAGTACTTC. Residues: CASSLAGGDIQYF.

The chain carries TRBV30 and TRBJ1-6; maybe TRBD1 (5 bases). Germline-derived CDR1 and CDR2 are GTSNPN and SVGIG (reference sequence). V was trimmed by 0 bases and J by 6 bases, leaving 15 bases between them. The CDR3 loop spans 16 amino acids. The CDR3 nucleotides read TGTGCCTGGAGTGTTCTCGCAGGGCGTCCTAATTCACCCCTCCACTTT. It specifies CAWSVLAGRPNSPLHF.